A selection of T cell receptor beta chains follows, all from one sample in a study of identical twins. TCRdb processed the 5' RACE reads anew with MiXCR; each CDR3 protein has one entry. The table has 1.5 million to 2 million distinct CDR3 sequences, 25% to 35% seen once; the top ten hold around 0.3%. Sequencing was carried out using cord blood. The receptors were gathered from a newborn girl in good health. CDR3s include the opening cysteine and the closing phenylalanine or tryptophan. The D gene is left open where the match is weak. Expanded clones get a size class; other rows say once, few or many, or leave the size out.

cdr3_nt,cdr3_aa,d_call,j_call,clone_size,v_call
TGTGCCAGCAGTCGTAAGCCCAAGACTAGCGCCAATGAGCAGTTCTTC,CASSRKPKTSANEQFF,TRBD2,TRBJ2-1,few,TRBV6-5
TGTGCCTCGAGGGGGATCAGTACAGATACGCAGTATTTT,CASRGISTDTQYF,-,TRBJ2-3,-,TRBV6-1
TGTGCCAGCAGTGTTGGGGGGCGCATTGAGCAGTTCTTC,CASSVGGRIEQFF,-,TRBJ2-1,few,TRBV2
TGCAGTGCTAGTGCAGGGGGCCGAAACACCATATATTTT,CSASAGGRNTIYF,TRBD1,TRBJ1-3,-,TRBV20-1
TGCAGTGTCAGAGACCAGGGGGGCCACCCCAATGAGCAGTTCTTC,CSVRDQGGHPNEQFF,-,TRBJ2-1,few,TRBV20-1
TGCGCCAGCAGCCGAATCCCTATGGGTAACTCTGAGCAGTTCTTC,CASSRIPMGNSEQFF,-,TRBJ2-1,-,TRBV4-1
TGTGCCAGCAGTCGGACAGGGGGCGCAATCAATCAGCCCCAGCATTTT,CASSRTGGAINQPQHF,TRBD1,TRBJ1-5,-,TRBV6-5
TGTGCCAGCAGCCGCAACAGGGGGCGAGTTACGCAGTATTTT,CASSRNRGRVTQYF,TRBD1,TRBJ2-3,few,TRBV3-1
TGTGCCATCAGTGAGTCGAGTGGAAAACTGTTTTTT,CAISESSGKLFF,-,TRBJ1-4,-,TRBV10-3
TGCGCCAGCAGCCAAACCGCCGGGAGCTATGAGCAGTTCTTC,CASSQTAGSYEQFF,-,TRBJ2-1,-,TRBV4-1
TGTGCCAGCAGTTGGGCGGGAGGCGGCGAGCAGTACTTC,CASSWAGGGEQYF,TRBD2,TRBJ2-7,-,TRBV12-3/TRBV12-4
TGCAGTGCTGAGACCTCCGGGTCCTACAATGAGCAGTTCTTC,CSAETSGSYNEQFF,-,TRBJ2-1,-,TRBV20-1
TGTGCCAGCAGCATGGGCCCCCCAGCCTACGAGCAGTACTTC,CASSMGPPAYEQYF,-,TRBJ2-7,-,TRBV7-7
TGTGCCAGCAGCCTACAAAGCGGGGGGCCTCGTAATGAGCAGTTCTTC,CASSLQSGGPRNEQFF,TRBD2,TRBJ2-1,few,TRBV7-2
TGTGCCAGCAGACCATTTAGGGGCTATCCCTACGAGCAGTACTTC,CASRPFRGYPYEQYF,-,TRBJ2-7,few,TRBV28
TGCAGTGCTAGAGAACGACAGGGTCGTTCCTACAATGAGCAGTTCTTC,CSARERQGRSYNEQFF,TRBD1,TRBJ2-1,-,TRBV20-1
TGCAGTGCTAGAGAGCTGTGGCAGGTCTATAGCAATCAGCCCCAGCATTTT,CSARELWQVYSNQPQHF,-,TRBJ1-5,-,TRBV20-1
TGTGCCAGCAGCCAAGGGGAGGGTGAGCAGTTCTTC,CASSQGEGEQFF,TRBD2,TRBJ2-1,few,TRBV4-2
TGTGCCAGCAGTTTACAGGAGCCGCCAGGGGGCTACACCTTC,CASSLQEPPGGYTF,-,TRBJ1-2,-,TRBV6-5
TGTGCCAGCAGTTCACAGGGACTTCAGCCCCAGCATTTT,CASSSQGLQPQHF,-,TRBJ1-5,-,TRBV12-3/TRBV12-4
TGTGCCAGCAGCCTAACAGAGGACTATGGCTACACCTTC,CASSLTEDYGYTF,-,TRBJ1-2,-,TRBV12-3/TRBV12-4
TGCAGTGCTTACCCCGGGACAGGTCACTACGAGCAGTACTTC,CSAYPGTGHYEQYF,TRBD1,TRBJ2-7,-,TRBV20-1
TGTGCCTGGAAGCTCAGGGGCTACTATGGCTACACCTTC,CAWKLRGYYGYTF,-,TRBJ1-2,-,TRBV30
TGTGCCAGCAGTGTAACAGGGCTGGGGCGCAATCAGCCCCAGCATTTT,CASSVTGLGRNQPQHF,-,TRBJ1-5,few,TRBV27
TGTGCCAGCAGCCAAGAAAACCGGGACGATGGCTACACCTTC,CASSQENRDDGYTF,-,TRBJ1-2,-,TRBV4-2
TGCGCCAGCACTAATGAAAAACTGTTTTTT,CASTNEKLFF,-,TRBJ1-4,few,TRBV5-1
TGTGCCAGCAGGGACGGAGGGAACACTGAAGCTTTCTTT,CASRDGGNTEAFF,-,TRBJ1-1,-,TRBV6-6
TGCGCCAGCAGCTTGGGGACGGCCTCCTACAATGAGCAGTTCTTC,CASSLGTASYNEQFF,-,TRBJ2-1,many,TRBV5-1
TGCGCCAGCAACCAAGGACATATTTACAATGAGCAGTTCTTC,CASNQGHIYNEQFF,-,TRBJ2-1,-,TRBV5-1
TGTGCCAGCAGTCCGGACGCGGGGACCTATAATTCACCCCTCCACTTT,CASSPDAGTYNSPLHF,-,TRBJ1-6,-,TRBV7-9
TGTGCCAGCAGCTTGAATATCCAAGAGACCCAGTACTTC,CASSLNIQETQYF,-,TRBJ2-5,-,TRBV5-6
TGTGCCAGCAGTTTCTTCGGCAGCGGGGGCGGAGAGACCCAGTACTTC,CASSFFGSGGGETQYF,TRBD2,TRBJ2-5,few,TRBV28
TGCGCCAGCAGCTGGAATCCCACAGATACGCAGTATTTT,CASSWNPTDTQYF,-,TRBJ2-3,many,TRBV5-1
TGTGCCAGCAGTTACTCCTACCTAGGGAATGAGCAGTTCTTC,CASSYSYLGNEQFF,-,TRBJ2-1,-,TRBV6-6
TGCAGTGTCATGCACCGGGTGCAAGAGACCCAGTACTTC,CSVMHRVQETQYF,-,TRBJ2-5,-,TRBV20-1
TGTGCCAGCAGCTTAGATGTACGGAGAACTAATGAAAAACTGTTTTTT,CASSLDVRRTNEKLFF,-,TRBJ1-4,-,TRBV7-8
TGTGCCAGCAGCTCGGGACCGAATAAGACCCAGTACTTC,CASSSGPNKTQYF,-,TRBJ2-5,few,TRBV7-2
TGCAGTGCTCCACAGGGCTATGGGGCCAACGTCCTGACTTTC,CSAPQGYGANVLTF,-,TRBJ2-6,-,TRBV20-1
TGCAGTGCTTTCCGGGACTCAGAGACCCAGTACTTC,CSAFRDSETQYF,-,TRBJ2-5,-,TRBV20-1
TGTGCCAGCAGCTCCTCTGCTACCTCCTACCATGAGCAGTTCTTC,CASSSSATSYHEQFF,-,TRBJ2-1,few,TRBV7-2
TGTGCCAGCAGCCAACTCCAGGGAACGGAGACCCAGTACTTC,CASSQLQGTETQYF,-,TRBJ2-5,-,TRBV9
TGTGCCAGCGCCCTACTCGGTAGCCCCTACGAGCAGTACTTC,CASALLGSPYEQYF,-,TRBJ2-7,few,TRBV27
TGTGCCAGCAGCCCCGGGACAGTCGTTAACTATGGCTACACCTTC,CASSPGTVVNYGYTF,TRBD1,TRBJ1-2,-,TRBV3-1
TGTGCCACCAGTGATTGGAAAACAGGGTACGAGCAGTACTTC,CATSDWKTGYEQYF,-,TRBJ2-7,few,TRBV24-1
TGCAGCGTTGCGGCAGGTGCAACTAATGAAAAACTGTTTTTT,CSVAAGATNEKLFF,-,TRBJ1-4,-,TRBV29-1
TGTGCCAGCAGCTTAGCGCGGACAGGGTCGTTTGGCTACACCTTC,CASSLARTGSFGYTF,TRBD1,TRBJ1-2,few,TRBV7-2
TGTGCCAGCAGTGAATTGGCTAGCGGGAGGACCGACAATGAGCAGTTCTTC,CASSELASGRTDNEQFF,TRBD2,TRBJ2-1,few,TRBV25-1
TGCGCCAGCAGCAATCCTTTTGGCTTCTACGAGCAGTACTTC,CASSNPFGFYEQYF,-,TRBJ2-7,few,TRBV5-1
TGTGCCAGCAGTTACGGAGATAAGAACACTGAAGCTTTCTTT,CASSYGDKNTEAFF,-,TRBJ1-1,-,TRBV6-8
TGTGCCAGCAGCCAAGGGACTGTGTACGGGACTAGCGGCTACAATGAGCAGTTCTTC,CASSQGTVYGTSGYNEQFF,TRBD2,TRBJ2-1,-,TRBV4-2
TGTGCCAGCAGCTTAGGTCGATCGTTAGCCAAAAACATTCAGTACTTC,CASSLGRSLAKNIQYF,-,TRBJ2-4,-,TRBV7-2
TGTGCCAGCAGCTGGGGCGGGACAGGGGGAAATGGCTACACCTTC,CASSWGGTGGNGYTF,TRBD1,TRBJ1-2,-,TRBV5-6
TGTGCCAGCAGCTGGGACCTAAACTATGGCTACACCTTC,CASSWDLNYGYTF,-,TRBJ1-2,many,TRBV7-2
TGCAGTGCGCTGACCCTTCTCCAGCGGGACCCCTACGAGCAGTACTTC,CSALTLLQRDPYEQYF,TRBD2,TRBJ2-7,-,TRBV20-1
TGCAGTGCTAGAGTCAGTCCTAGGTACCAAGAGACCCAGTACTTC,CSARVSPRYQETQYF,-,TRBJ2-5,once,TRBV20-1
TGTGCCAGCAGCCAAGAAGCGTTGACCGGGGAGCTGTTTTTT,CASSQEALTGELFF,-,TRBJ2-2,few,TRBV4-2
TGCAGTGCTAGCCAGACAGGGGTAATAGGGGAGCTGTTTTTT,CSASQTGVIGELFF,TRBD1,TRBJ2-2,-,TRBV20-1
TGCGCCAGCAGAAGAACCTCTGGGGCCAACGTCCTGACTTTC,CASRRTSGANVLTF,-,TRBJ2-6,few,TRBV4-1
TGTGCCAGCAGCCAACCCAGCGGGAGAGGCCAAGAGACCCAGTACTTC,CASSQPSGRGQETQYF,TRBD2,TRBJ2-5,few,TRBV4-2